This T cell receptor (beta chain) was identified in a study of blood T cell repertoires in COVID-19. Assay used: immunoSEQ multiplex PCR; TCRdb lists only in-frame clones, some missing. Among a few hundred thousand clones listed, around 85% were seen once. CDR1 SGDLS and CDR2 YYNGEE come from the germline V gene. The trim removed 3 bases at V and 7 bases at J, leaving 4 bases unmatched. The CDR3 sequence is 13 residues long. The chain employs TRBV9 and TRBJ2-3, with TRBD2 identical over 8 bases. The clonotype was recovered from a woman aged 45-65 years with acute or convalescent COVID-19. The specimen sequenced was peripheral blood. This chain's CDR3 is CASSGTSMNTQYF. The DNA for the CDR3 is TGTGCCAGCAGCGGGACTAGCATGAATACGCAGTATTTT.